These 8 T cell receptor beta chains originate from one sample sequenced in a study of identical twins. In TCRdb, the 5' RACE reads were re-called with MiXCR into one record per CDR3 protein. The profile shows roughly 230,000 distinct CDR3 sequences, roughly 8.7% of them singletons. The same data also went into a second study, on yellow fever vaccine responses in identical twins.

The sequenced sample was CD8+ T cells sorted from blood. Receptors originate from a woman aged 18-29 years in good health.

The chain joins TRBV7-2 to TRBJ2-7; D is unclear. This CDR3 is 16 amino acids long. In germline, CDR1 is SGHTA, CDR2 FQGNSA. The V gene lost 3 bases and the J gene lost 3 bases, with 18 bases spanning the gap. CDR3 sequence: CASSLVLRDTLYEQYF. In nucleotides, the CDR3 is TGTGCCAGCAGCTTGGTTTTGCGAGACACTCTCTACGAGCAGTACTTC.

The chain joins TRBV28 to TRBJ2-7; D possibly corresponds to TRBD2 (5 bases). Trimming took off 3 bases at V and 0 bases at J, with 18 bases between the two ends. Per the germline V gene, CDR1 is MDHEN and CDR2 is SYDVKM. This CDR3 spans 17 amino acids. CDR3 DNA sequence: TGTGCCAGCAGTTTCCCGGCCCAGGAGCGGCCCTCCTACGAGCAGTACTTC. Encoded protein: CASSFPAQERPSYEQYF.

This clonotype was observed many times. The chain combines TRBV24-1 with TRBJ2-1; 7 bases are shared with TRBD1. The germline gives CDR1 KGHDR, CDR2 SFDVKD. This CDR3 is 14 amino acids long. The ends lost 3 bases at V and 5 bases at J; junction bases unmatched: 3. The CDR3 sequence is CATSDMTGNNEQFF. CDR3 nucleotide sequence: TGTGCCACCAGTGATATGACAGGGAACAATGAGCAGTTCTTC.

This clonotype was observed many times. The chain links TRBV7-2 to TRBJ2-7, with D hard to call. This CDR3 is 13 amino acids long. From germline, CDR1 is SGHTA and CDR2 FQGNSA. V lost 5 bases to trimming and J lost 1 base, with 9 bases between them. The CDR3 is CASSQTPSYEQYF. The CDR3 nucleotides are TGTGCCAGCAGCCAGACTCCATCCTACGAGCAGTACTTC.

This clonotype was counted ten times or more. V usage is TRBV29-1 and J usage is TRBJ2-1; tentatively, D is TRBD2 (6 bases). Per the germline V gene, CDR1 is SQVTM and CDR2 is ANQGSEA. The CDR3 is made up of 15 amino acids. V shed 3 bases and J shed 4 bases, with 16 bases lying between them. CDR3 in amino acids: CSVEGEEGTYNEQFF. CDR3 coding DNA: TGCAGCGTTGAGGGGGAGGAGGGGACTTACAATGAGCAGTTCTTC.

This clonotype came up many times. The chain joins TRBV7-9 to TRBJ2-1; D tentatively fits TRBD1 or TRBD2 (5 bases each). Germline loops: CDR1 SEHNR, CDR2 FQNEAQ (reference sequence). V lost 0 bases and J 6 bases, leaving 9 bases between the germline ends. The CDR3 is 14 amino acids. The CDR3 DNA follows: TGTGCCAGCAGCTTAGCGTCCGGGGCCAATGAGCAGTTCTTC. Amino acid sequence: CASSLASGANEQFF. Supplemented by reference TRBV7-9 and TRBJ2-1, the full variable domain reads DTGVSQNPRHKITKRGQNVTFRCDPISEHNRLYWYRQTLGQGPEFLTYFQNEAQLEKSRLLSDRFSAERPKGSFSTLEIQRTEQGDSAMYLCASSLASGANEQFFGPGTRLTVL.

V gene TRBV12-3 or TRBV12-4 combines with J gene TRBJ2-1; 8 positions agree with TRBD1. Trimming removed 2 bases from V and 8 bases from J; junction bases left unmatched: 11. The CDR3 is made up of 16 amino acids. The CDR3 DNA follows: TGTGCCAGCAGTTTATTCAGCCGACAGGGGTCCGATGAGCAGTTCTTC. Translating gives CASSLFSRQGSDEQFF.

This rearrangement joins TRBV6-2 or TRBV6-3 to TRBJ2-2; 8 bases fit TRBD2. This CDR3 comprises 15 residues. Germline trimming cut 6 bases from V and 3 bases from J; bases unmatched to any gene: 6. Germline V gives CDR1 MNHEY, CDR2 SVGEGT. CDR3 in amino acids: CASRTGGADTGELFF. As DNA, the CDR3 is TGTGCCAGCAGAACGGGGGGGGCCGACACCGGGGAGCTGTTTTTT.